These 19 T cell receptor beta chains came from one sample sequenced in a study of cytomegalovirus exposure and HLA in healthy donors. Primers for the PCR totalled 60 Vbeta and 13 Jbeta. Sequencing used immunoSEQ multiplex PCR; TCRdb keeps in-frame clones, though not all of them. The sample includes more than 85,000 clones, over 65% of them seen just once. The sample comprised PBMCs. Receptors were obtained from a man aged 35-49 years in good health and CMV-seropositive.

This clone has a handful of counts. The chain is built from TRBV30 and TRBJ1-4; TRBD1 agrees at 8 bases. The germline gives CDR1 GTSNPN, CDR2 SVGIG (reference sequence). The CDR3 loop spans 15 amino acids. The trim removed 3 bases at V and 5 bases at J, leaving 8 bases unmatched. The CDR3 protein is CAWSPGDRLNEKLFF. The DNA of the CDR3 is TGTGCCTGGAGCCCCGGGGACAGGCTCAATGAAAAACTGTTTTTT.

Only a few counts were recorded for this clone. The V and J genes are TRBV21-1 and TRBJ2-5; TRBD2 reflects the table's D call only, with no check against the DNA. TRBV21-1 is assigned pseudogene status. The CDR3 loop spans 16 amino acids. CDR3 nucleotide sequence: TGTGCCAGCAGCAAACACCTTAGCGGCTGCCAAGAGACCCAGTACTTC. Translating gives CASSKHLSGCQETQYF.

This chain joins TRBV30 and TRBJ1-2; 7 bases align to TRBD1. Germline V gene data show CDR1 as GTSNPN and CDR2 as SVGIG (reference sequence). This CDR3 has 15 residues. Unmatched junction bases numbered 9, after V lost 3 bases and J lost 2 bases. As DNA, the CDR3 is TGTGCCTGGAGCCTACCGGACAGGCTCAACTATGGCTACACCTTC. Translating gives CAWSLPDRLNYGYTF. The full variable domain, rest sourced from reference TRBV30 and TRBJ1-2, is SQTIHQWPATLVQPVGSPLSLECTVEGTSNPNLYWYRQAAGRGLQLLFYSVGIGQISSEVPQNLSASRPQDRQFILSSKKLLLSDSGFYLCAWSLPDRLNYGYTFGSGTRLTVV.

The rearrangement links TRBV14 to TRBJ2-1; 12 bases fit TRBD2. Germline CDR1 is SGHDN and CDR2 is FVKESK. CDR3 length: 17 amino acids. The junction had 11 bases not matched to a gene; V was cut back by 4 bases and J by 7 bases. Here the CDR3 DNA reads TGTGCCAGCAGCCCCAGACTAGCGGGAGTAGTGAGAAATGAGCAGTTCTTC. This sequence encodes CASSPRLAGVVRNEQFF.

This chain uses TRBV5-5 with TRBJ1-1, with 11 positions matching TRBD1. The germline V gene has CDR1 SGHKS and CDR2 YYEKEE (reference sequence). Germline trimming cut 3 bases from V and 4 bases from J; bases unmatched to any gene: 8. CDR3 size: 16 residues. Here the CDR3 DNA reads TGTGCCAGCAGCTCTGGACAGGGGGCAATTCGCACTGAAGCTTTCTTT. It translates to CASSSGQGAIRTEAFF.

This rearrangement joins TRBV30 to TRBJ2-1, with unresolved D. The CDR3 extends over 17 amino acids. Germline V gives CDR1 GTSNPN, CDR2 SVGIG (reference sequence). The V and J ends lost 2 bases and 2 bases respectively, with 19 bases between them. The DNA of the CDR3 is TGTGCCTGGAGTTCCCGAACCCGCGCGGCCGCCTACAATGAGCAGTTCTTC. Translation: CAWSSRTRAAAYNEQFF.

The V and J genes are TRBV7-6 and TRBJ1-5, with a possible D match to TRBD1 (5 bases). V was clipped by 1 base and J by 1 base, with 11 bases between them. Germline V gives CDR1 SGHVS, CDR2 FNYEAQ. The CDR3 loop spans 16 amino acids. In nucleotides, the CDR3 is TGTGCCAGCAGCTTAGGGCAGGGACTGAGCAATCAGCCCCAGCATTTT. It encodes CASSLGQGLSNQPQHF.

This sequence joins TRBV9 and TRBJ1-3; 12 bases map to TRBD1. V was pared by 1 base and J by 4 bases, with 12 bases of the junction left unmatched. This CDR3 spans 19 amino acids. Germline V CDR1 and CDR2: SGDLS, YYNGEE. In DNA form, the CDR3 reads TGTGCCAGCAGCGTAAGGGGGACAGGGGGCGAAATTTCGGGAAACACCATATATTTT. Encoded protein: CASSVRGTGGEISGNTIYF.

The chain employs TRBV28 and TRBJ2-5; TRBD1 might be the D (6 bases). CDR3 size: 14 residues. V lost 4 bases to trimming and J lost 2 bases, with 11 bases between them. In germline, CDR1 is MDHEN, CDR2 SYDVKM. DNA for the CDR3: TGTGCCAGCAGTTCCCTGGACAGTCAAGAGACCCAGTACTTC. It specifies CASSSLDSQETQYF. Complete variable domain (other parts from reference TRBV28 and TRBJ2-5): DVKVTQSSRYLVKRTGEKVFLECVQDMDHENMFWYRQDPGLGLRLIYFSYDVKMKEKGDIPEGYSVSREKKERFSLILESASTNQTSMYLCASSSLDSQETQYFGPGTRLLVL.

This clone has only a few counts. The chain links TRBV6-4 to TRBJ2-3; D unresolved. CDR1 is MRHNA and CDR2 is SNTAGT in the germline V gene. Trimming removed 3 bases at V and 5 bases at J, with 9 bases between. The CDR3 consists of 13 residues. CDR3 coding DNA: TGTGCCAGCAGTGAGGTCTGGCTAGATACGCAGTATTTT. Its translation: CASSEVWLDTQYF.

The chain joins TRBV11-2 to TRBJ2-2; 7 bases map to TRBD2. The trim removed 0 bases at V and 3 bases at J, leaving 4 bases unmatched. This CDR3 region has 16 residues. Germline V CDR1 and CDR2: SGHAT, FQNNGV. CDR3 residues: CASSLDSGVYTGELFF. The CDR3, as DNA: TGTGCCAGCAGCTTAGACAGCGGGGTATACACCGGGGAGCTGTTTTTT. Together with reference TRBV11-2 and TRBJ2-2, the CDR3 gives the full variable domain: EAGVAQSPRYKIIEKRQSVAFWCNPISGHATLYWYQQILGQGPKLLIQFQNNGVVDDSQLPKDRFSAERLKGVDSTLKIQPAKLEDSAVYLCASSLDSGVYTGELFFGEGSRLTVL.

This clone was recorded a few times. The gene calls are TRBV11-3 and TRBJ2-2; 8 bases are shared with TRBD2. V lost 8 bases to trimming and J lost 5 bases; unmatched junction nucleotides: 10. Germline values: CDR1 SGHNT, CDR2 YENEEA. This CDR3 is built from 15 residues. The CDR3 here is CASGNREGWTGELFF. The CDR3 nucleotides are TGTGCCAGCGGCAATCGGGAGGGTTGGACCGGGGAGCTGTTTTTT.

The genes are TRBV4-3 and TRBJ1-4; D unresolved. The length of the CDR3 is 15 residues. V was pared by 1 base and J by 7 bases, with 13 bases between. Germline V gene lookup returns CDR1 LGHNA and CDR2 YSLEER. CDR3 DNA: TGCGCCAGCAGCCAAGGAGGCGGTTTTGGTGAAAAACTGTTTTTT. It encodes CASSQGGGFGEKLFF.

The chain uses TRBV7-9 and TRBJ1-2; 8 bases agree with TRBD1. V shed 4 bases, J shed 8 bases, and the junction held 6 bases outside the gene matches. Germline V CDR1 and CDR2: SEHNR, FQNEAQ (reference sequence). This CDR3 contains 13 residues. CDR3 protein: CASSWGQEGGYTF. CDR3 nucleotides: TGTGCCAGCAGCTGGGGACAGGAGGGCGGCTACACCTTC.

V is TRBV28 and J is TRBJ2-5, with 9 bases aligning to TRBD1. Trimming cost V 1 base and J 2 bases; bases outside gene matches: 11. Germline CDR1 MDHEN, CDR2 SYDVKM. The CDR3 length is 18 residues. The CDR3 sequence is CASSLLILRDRAQETQYF. The CDR3 region has the DNA TGTGCCAGCAGTTTATTAATTTTACGGGACAGGGCTCAAGAGACCCAGTACTTC.

This chain uses TRBV4-3 with TRBJ1-4, with TRBD1 identical over 7 bases. This CDR3 has 16 amino acids. Germline V gene sequence: CDR1 LGHNA, CDR2 YSLEER. V gave up 1 base and J gave up 8 bases; unmatched junction bases: 10. Written as DNA, the CDR3 is TGCGCCAGCAGCCAAGGGTTGACAGGGATGGAGGAAAAACTGTTTTTT. Translation: CASSQGLTGMEEKLFF.

The CDR3 region is CASSPVFSRGTGELFF. CDR3 coding DNA: TGTGCCAGCAGCCCAGTATTTTCCAGGGGCACCGGGGAGCTGTTTTTT. The chain recombines TRBV7-3 with TRBJ2-2; D might be TRBD1 (6 bases). The CDR3 contains 16 residues. Germline V CDR1 and CDR2: SGHTA, FQGTGA. V lost 5 bases, J lost 4 bases, and 17 bases lay in between. The whole variable domain, filled in from reference TRBV7-3 and TRBJ2-2, reads GAGVSQTPSNKVTEKGKYVELRCDPISGHTALYWYRQSLGQGPEFLIYFQGTGAADDSGLPNDRFFAVRPEGSVSTLKIQRTERGDSAVYLCASSPVFSRGTGELFFGEGSRLTVL.

V gene TRBV6-4 combines with J gene TRBJ1-2, with 8 bases identical to TRBD1. The CDR3 runs to 20 residues. After removal of 6 bases from V and 1 base from J, the junction contained 22 bases not matched to a gene. The germline CDR1 and CDR2 sequences are MRHNA and SNTAGT. The CDR3 is CASRIPQDRDHPRYNYGYTF. In DNA, the CDR3 is TGTGCCAGCAGGATCCCCCAGGACAGGGACCATCCCCGTTATAACTATGGCTACACCTTC.

V gene TRBV5-6 combines with J gene TRBJ2-7; 9 bases line up with TRBD1. This CDR3 is 15 amino acids long. Germline CDR1 SGHDT, CDR2 YYEEEE. V was clipped by 2 bases and J by 5 bases; unmatched bases: 8. CDR3 DNA sequence: TGTGCCAGCAGCTTAACTGGACAGGGGAGAGACGAGCAGTACTTC. As protein: CASSLTGQGRDEQYF.